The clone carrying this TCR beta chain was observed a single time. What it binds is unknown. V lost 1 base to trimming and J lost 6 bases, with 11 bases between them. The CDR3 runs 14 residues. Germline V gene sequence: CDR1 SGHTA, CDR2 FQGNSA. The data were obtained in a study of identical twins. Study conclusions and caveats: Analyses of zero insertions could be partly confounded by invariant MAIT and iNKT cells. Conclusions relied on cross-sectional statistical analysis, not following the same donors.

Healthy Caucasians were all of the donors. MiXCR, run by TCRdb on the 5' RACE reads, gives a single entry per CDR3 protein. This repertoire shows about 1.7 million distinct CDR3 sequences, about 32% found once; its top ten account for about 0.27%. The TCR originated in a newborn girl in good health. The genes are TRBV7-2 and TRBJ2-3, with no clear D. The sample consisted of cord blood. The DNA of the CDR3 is TGTGCCAGCAGCTTAGAGGAGAATTGGGATACGCAGTATTTT. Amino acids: CASSLEENWDTQYF.